The 8 T cell receptor beta chains below come from one sample, sequenced in a study of prognosis after radiotherapy for stage I lung cancer. Two-round multiplex PCR amplified TCR beta CDR3 from genomic DNA. First-round PCR employed TRBV- and TRBJ-specific primers for each gene. TCRdb re-called the multiplex PCR reads through MiXCR, storing one row per CDR3 protein. Among 15,000 to 20,000 distinct CDR3 sequences listed, approximately 44% were seen once. The specimen comprised PBMCs, sampled before or after stereotactic body radiation therapy (not recorded which). The receptors were gathered from a donor aged 50 or older with non-small cell lung cancer.

This clonotype came up many times. The chain uses TRBV11-3 and TRBJ2-7; no reliable D call. V lost 4 bases and J 7 bases, leaving 26 bases between the germline ends. The CDR3 sequence is 17 residues long. Germline-derived CDR1 and CDR2 are SGHNT and YENEEA. The CDR3 reads CASSSRDVSRVPWEQYF. CDR3 nucleotide sequence: TGTGCCAGCAGCTCCAGAGATGTCAGCAGAGTCCCGTGGGAGCAGTACTTC.

This clonotype was counted at least ten times. The chain combines TRBV20-1 with TRBJ1-1, with 8 positions matching TRBD1. V dropped 2 bases and J dropped 5; count of bases not matched to a gene: 7. In germline, CDR1 is DFQATT, CDR2 SNEGSKA (reference sequence). The CDR3 consists of 14 residues. The CDR3 DNA is TGCAGTGCTAGACGAAGGACAGGGCCTACTGAAGCTTTCTTT. This translates into CSARRRTGPTEAFF.

This clonotype was seen repeatedly, ten times or more. The J gene is TRBJ2-3, the V gene TRBV5-4, with TRBD1 matching 7 bases. The V gene's germline CDR1 is SGHNT and CDR2 YYREEE (reference sequence). The CDR3 sequence is 16 residues long. After removal of 1 base from V and 0 bases from J, the junction contained 5 bases not matched to a gene. In DNA form, the CDR3 reads TGTGCCAGCAGCTTGTCAGGGGGTTATAGCACAGATACGCAGTATTTT. Translated, it gives CASSLSGGYSTDTQYF.

This clonotype was picked up a small number of times. J is TRBJ2-5 and V is TRBV11-2; 10 bases align to TRBD1. The CDR3 spans 15 residues. V dropped 5 bases and J dropped 2; count of bases not matched to a gene: 5. In germline, CDR1 is SGHAT, CDR2 FQNNGV. CDR3 bases: TGTGCCAGCAGCCGGGACAGGGGTTTTCAAGAGACCCAGTACTTC. Amino acids: CASSRDRGFQETQYF.

The chain has TRBV7-9 and TRBJ2-3; possibly TRBD2 for D (5 bases). This CDR3 contains 17 residues. CDR1 is SEHNR and CDR2 is FQNEAQ in the germline V gene (reference sequence). The V end was cut by 0 bases, the J end by 1 base, with 14 bases between. CDR3 sequence reads: CASSLATTLGGTDTQYF. The CDR3 DNA reads TGTGCCAGCAGCTTAGCGACTACCCTCGGAGGCACAGATACGCAGTATTTT.

This chain connects TRBV12-5 to TRBJ2-3; D not certain. The germline gives CDR1 LGHNT, CDR2 FRNRAP. Between the trimmed V and J ends, which lost 1 base and 6 bases, there was a span of 8 bases. This CDR3 is 13 amino acids long. CDR3 residues: CASGLDGVDTQYF. The CDR3 DNA sequence: TGTGCTAGTGGTTTGGACGGCGTGGATACGCAGTATTTT.

This clonotype occurred many times. The chain recombines TRBV9 with TRBJ1-3; tentative D call: TRBD1 (6 bases). The CDR3 contains 13 residues. Trimming took off 4 bases at V and 8 bases at J, with 13 bases between the two ends. Germline V lookup: CDR1 SGDLS, CDR2 YYNGEE. CDR3: CASSRGGADTIYF. The DNA of the CDR3 is TGTGCCAGCAGCCGTGGGGGGGCGGACACCATATATTTT.

This clonotype is medium-sized within its sample. This chain connects TRBV7-2 to TRBJ2-1; weak D call: TRBD2 (5 bases). V dropped 0 bases and J dropped 2 bases, with 8 bases sitting between them. The CDR3 sequence is 15 residues long. Germline CDR1 and CDR2: SGHTA and FQGNSA. CDR3 residues: CASSLAYGAYNEQFF. CDR3 DNA: TGTGCCAGCAGCTTAGCATACGGGGCCTACAATGAGCAGTTCTTC.